This T cell receptor beta chain was identified during a study of blood T cell repertoires in COVID-19 (dated by TCRdb to 2020 to 2022). At the level of the whole study: Samples covering the acute and convalescent phases of COVID-19 were provided by collaborators in the United States, Italy and Spain. The material from the prospective study consisted of cDNA or gDNA derived from T cells, B-cell-depleted T cells, or PBMCs. Deeply sampled blood TCRbeta repertoires from subjects exposed to, actively infected with, or recovered from COVID-19 were included in the dataset. The repertoires were released in a freely available public database intended as a resource for research on the immune response to SARS-CoV-2. Samples were obtained from the ongoing ImmuneRACE study (first 160 participants) and from about 1,300 subjects provided by 6 global collaborators. Nearly every sample came with metadata listing a de-identified subject ID, COVID-19 status, age in years and sex. Where available, HLA class I and class II types were obtained from metadata supplied by the sample provider rather than from assay-based typing. Broad study findings and their caveats: The amount of clinical and demographic metadata varied by source and participant and was provided uncurated.

The immunoSEQ Assay, a bias-controlled multiplex PCR, was used to amplify TCRbeta CDR3 regions from genomic DNA. Processing in the source paper ran as follows. Within the assay, amplification of reference gene primers was used to estimate how many nucleated cells each sample contained. To quantify the absolute abundance of each unique TCRbeta CDR3 rearrangement, sequence reads were collapsed and filtered. For each sample, productive Simpson clonality was calculated as the square root of Simpson's diversity index across productive rearrangements. TCRdb provides this immuneACCESS table in a form limited to in-frame rearrangements. Some clones are lacking; in checked studies, under half of them reflect an unresolved V gene, and why the rest are absent is not known. That table furnishes V, J and clone size, whereas the DNA furnished D and trimming. The sample yields nearly 50,000 clones; roughly 84% were counted once. 14% of the sample lies in the top ten.

Notes on this clone: Its specific antigen is unknown. Within one base of it there is no much larger clone, and no base qualities were kept.

From cysteine to phenylalanine, the CDR3 is 13 amino acids long. The only DNA kept is the CDR3, 39 bases in frame from the first base. A distance of 11 bases separates the germline ends of V and J, which lose 5 bases and 6 bases respectively. CDR1 MDHEN and CDR2 SYDVKM are derived from the germline V gene. Collaborating institutions collected whole blood in K2EDTA tubes following their own protocols. Collaborator samples were shipped for TCRbeta analysis as frozen whole blood, isolated PBMCs, or DNA extracted from either sample type. Sequenced: peripheral blood. This sequence uses TRBV28 and TRBJ1-5; no D gene can be assigned with confidence. The sequence came from a human donor in a cohort sampled during active COVID-19. The CDR3 reads CASSLFGVQPQHF. The DNA sequence follows: TGTGCCAGCAGTCTCTTCGGGGTTCAGCCCCAGCATTTT.